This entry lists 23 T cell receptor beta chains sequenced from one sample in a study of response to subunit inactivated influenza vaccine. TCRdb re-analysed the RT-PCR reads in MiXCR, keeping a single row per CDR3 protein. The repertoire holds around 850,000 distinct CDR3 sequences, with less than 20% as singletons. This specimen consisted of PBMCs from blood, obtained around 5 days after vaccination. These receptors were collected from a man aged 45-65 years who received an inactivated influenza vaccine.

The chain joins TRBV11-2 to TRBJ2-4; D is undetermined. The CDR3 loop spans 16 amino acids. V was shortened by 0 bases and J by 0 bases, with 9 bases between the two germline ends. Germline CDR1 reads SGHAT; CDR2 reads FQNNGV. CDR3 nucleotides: TGTGCCAGCAGCTTAGATCTAAGTCTAGCCAAAAACATTCAGTACTTC. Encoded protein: CASSLDLSLAKNIQYF. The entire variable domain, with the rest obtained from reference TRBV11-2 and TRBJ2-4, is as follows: EAGVAQSPRYKIIEKRQSVAFWCNPISGHATLYWYQQILGQGPKLLIQFQNNGVVDDSQLPKDRFSAERLKGVDSTLKIQPAKLEDSAVYLCASSLDLSLAKNIQYFGAGTRLSVL.

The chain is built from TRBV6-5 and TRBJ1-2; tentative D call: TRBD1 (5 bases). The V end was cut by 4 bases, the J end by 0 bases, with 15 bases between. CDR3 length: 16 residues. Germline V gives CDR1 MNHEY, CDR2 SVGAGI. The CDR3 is CASSSTPGRSNYGYTF. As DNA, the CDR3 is TGTGCCAGCAGTTCGACTCCGGGACGGTCTAACTATGGCTACACCTTC.

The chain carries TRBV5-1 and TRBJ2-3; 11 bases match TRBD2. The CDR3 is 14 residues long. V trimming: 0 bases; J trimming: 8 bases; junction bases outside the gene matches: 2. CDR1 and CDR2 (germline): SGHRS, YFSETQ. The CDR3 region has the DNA TGCGCCAGCAGCTTGGCCACTAGCGGGGGTACGCAGTATTTT. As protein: CASSLATSGGTQYF.

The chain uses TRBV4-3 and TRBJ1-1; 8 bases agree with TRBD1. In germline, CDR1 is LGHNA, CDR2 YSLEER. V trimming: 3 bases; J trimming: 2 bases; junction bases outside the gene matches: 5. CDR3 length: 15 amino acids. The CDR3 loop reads CASSHPGQDNTEAFF. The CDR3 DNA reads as TGCGCCAGCAGCCACCCGGGACAGGATAACACTGAAGCTTTCTTT.

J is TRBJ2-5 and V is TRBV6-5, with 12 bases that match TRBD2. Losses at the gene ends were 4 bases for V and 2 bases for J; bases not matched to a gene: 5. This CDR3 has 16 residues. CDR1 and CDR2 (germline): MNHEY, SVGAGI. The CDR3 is CASSSWTSGNQETQYF. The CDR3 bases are TGTGCCAGCAGTTCATGGACTAGCGGGAATCAAGAGACCCAGTACTTC.

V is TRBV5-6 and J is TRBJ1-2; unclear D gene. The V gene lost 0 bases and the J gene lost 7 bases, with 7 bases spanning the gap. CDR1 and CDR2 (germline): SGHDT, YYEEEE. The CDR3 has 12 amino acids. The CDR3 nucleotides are TGTGCCAGCAGCTTGGTGTCGGGTGGCTACACCTTC. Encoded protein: CASSLVSGGYTF. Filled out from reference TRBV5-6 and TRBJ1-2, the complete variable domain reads DAGVTQSPTHLIKTRGQQVTLRCSPKSGHDTVSWYQQALGQGPQFIFQYYEEEERQRGNFPDRFSGHQFPNYSSELNVNALLLGDSALYLCASSLVSGGYTFGSGTRLTVV.

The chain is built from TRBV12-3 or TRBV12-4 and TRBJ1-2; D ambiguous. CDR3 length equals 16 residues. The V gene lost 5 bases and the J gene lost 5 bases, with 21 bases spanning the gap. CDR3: CASSHNTLPEGYGYTF. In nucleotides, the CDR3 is TGTGCCAGCAGTCATAATACTCTTCCAGAGGGATATGGCTACACCTTC.

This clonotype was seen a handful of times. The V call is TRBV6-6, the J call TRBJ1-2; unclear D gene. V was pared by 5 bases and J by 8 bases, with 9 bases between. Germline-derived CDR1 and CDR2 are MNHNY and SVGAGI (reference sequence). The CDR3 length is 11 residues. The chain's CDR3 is CASSTGRGYTF. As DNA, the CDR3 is TGTGCCAGCAGTACCGGTCGGGGCTACACCTTC.

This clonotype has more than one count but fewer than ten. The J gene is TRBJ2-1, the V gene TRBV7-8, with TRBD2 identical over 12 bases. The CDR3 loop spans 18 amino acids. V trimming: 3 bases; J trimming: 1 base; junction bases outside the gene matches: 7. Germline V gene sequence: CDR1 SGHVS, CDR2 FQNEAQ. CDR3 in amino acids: CASSLPSGGALSYNEQFF. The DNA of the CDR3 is TGTGCCAGCAGCTTGCCTAGCGGGGGGGCTCTGTCCTACAATGAGCAGTTCTTC. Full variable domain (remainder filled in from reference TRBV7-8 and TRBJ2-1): GAGVSQSPRYKVAKRGQDVALRCDPISGHVSLFWYQQALGQGPEFLTYFQNEAQLDKSGLPSDRFFAERPEGSVSTLKIQRTQQEDSAVYLCASSLPSGGALSYNEQFFGPGTRLTVL.

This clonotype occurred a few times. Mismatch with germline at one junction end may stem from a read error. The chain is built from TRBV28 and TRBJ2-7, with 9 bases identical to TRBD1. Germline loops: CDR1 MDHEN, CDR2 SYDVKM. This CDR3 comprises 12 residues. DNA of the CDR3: TGTGCCAGCAGCGAGCTTTACAGGGGGCGCGAATTC. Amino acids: CASSELYRGREF.

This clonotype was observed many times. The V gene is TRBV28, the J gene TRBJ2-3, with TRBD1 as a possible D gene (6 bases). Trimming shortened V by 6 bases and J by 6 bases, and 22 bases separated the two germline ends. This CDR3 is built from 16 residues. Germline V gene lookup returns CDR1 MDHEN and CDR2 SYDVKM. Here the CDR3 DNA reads TGTGCCAGCAGCCCCGTGGACAGCGGACTGTTGGATACGCAGTATTTT. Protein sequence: CASSPVDSGLLDTQYF.

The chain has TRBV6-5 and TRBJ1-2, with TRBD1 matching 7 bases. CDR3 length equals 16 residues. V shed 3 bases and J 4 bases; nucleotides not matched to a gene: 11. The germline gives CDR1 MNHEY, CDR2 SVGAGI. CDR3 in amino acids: CASSYVRDRLSYGYTF. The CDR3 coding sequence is TGTGCCAGCAGTTATGTCCGGGACAGACTATCCTATGGCTACACCTTC.

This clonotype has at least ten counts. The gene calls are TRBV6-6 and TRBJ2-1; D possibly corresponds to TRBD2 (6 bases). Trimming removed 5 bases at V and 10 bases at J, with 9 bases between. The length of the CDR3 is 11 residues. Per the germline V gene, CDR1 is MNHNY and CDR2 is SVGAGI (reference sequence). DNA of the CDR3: TGTGCCAGCAGTGCGGGACCAGAGCAGTTCTTC. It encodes CASSAGPEQFF.

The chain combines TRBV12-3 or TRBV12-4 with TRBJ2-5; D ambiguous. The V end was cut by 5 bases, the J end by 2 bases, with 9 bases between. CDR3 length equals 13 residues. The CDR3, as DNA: TGTGCCAGCAGTCTACAGCCACAAGAGACCCAGTACTTC. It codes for CASSLQPQETQYF.

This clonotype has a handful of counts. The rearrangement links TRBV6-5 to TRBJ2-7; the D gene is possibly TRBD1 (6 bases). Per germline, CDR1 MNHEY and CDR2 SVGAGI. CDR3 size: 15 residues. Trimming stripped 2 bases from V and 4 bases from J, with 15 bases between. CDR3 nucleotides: TGTGCCAGCAGTTACGGCCCAGGGGAAAGGTACGAGCAGTACTTC. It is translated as CASSYGPGERYEQYF.

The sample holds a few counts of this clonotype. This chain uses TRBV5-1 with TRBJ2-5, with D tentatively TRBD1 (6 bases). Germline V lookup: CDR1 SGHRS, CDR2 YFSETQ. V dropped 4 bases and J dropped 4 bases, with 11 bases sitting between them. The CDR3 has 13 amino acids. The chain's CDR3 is CASSAGTRETQYF. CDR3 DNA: TGCGCCAGCAGCGCAGGGACAAGAGAGACCCAGTACTTC.

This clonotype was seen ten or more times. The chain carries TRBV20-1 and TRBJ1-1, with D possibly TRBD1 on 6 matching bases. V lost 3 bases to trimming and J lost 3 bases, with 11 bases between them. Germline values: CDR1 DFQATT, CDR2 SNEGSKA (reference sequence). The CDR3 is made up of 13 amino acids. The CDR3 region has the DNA TGCAGTGCTAGCCAGGGGAGGTACACTGAAGCTTTCTTT. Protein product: CSASQGRYTEAFF.

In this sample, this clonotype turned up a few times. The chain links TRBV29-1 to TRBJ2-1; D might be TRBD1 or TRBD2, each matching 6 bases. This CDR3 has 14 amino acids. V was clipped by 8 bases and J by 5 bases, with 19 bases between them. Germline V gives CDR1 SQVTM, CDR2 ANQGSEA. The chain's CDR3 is CSSKEGGLNNEQFF. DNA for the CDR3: TGCAGCTCGAAAGAGGGGGGCCTCAACAATGAGCAGTTCTTC.

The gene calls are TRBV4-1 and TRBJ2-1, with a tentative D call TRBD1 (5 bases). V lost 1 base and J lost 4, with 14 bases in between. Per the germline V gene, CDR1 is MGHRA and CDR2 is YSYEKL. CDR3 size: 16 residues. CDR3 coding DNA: TGCGCCAGCAGCCAAGTAGGGGATCTCCCTTACAATGAGCAGTTCTTC. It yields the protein CASSQVGDLPYNEQFF.

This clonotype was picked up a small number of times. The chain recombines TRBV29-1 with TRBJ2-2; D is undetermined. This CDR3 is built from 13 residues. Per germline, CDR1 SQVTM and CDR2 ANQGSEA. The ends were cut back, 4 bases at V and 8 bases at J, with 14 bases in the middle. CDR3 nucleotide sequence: TGCAGCGTTGGACATCTCAAAAGAGGGGAGCTGTTTTTT. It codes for CSVGHLKRGELFF.

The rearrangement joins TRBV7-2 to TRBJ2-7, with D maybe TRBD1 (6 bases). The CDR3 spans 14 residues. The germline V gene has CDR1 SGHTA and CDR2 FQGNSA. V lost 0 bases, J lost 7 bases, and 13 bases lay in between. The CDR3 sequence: CASSLAGRGWEQYF. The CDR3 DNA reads TGTGCCAGCAGCTTAGCGGGCAGGGGTTGGGAGCAGTACTTC.

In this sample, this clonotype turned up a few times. The CDR3 is CASRPLLAVSYEQYF. CDR3 nucleotides: TGTGCCAGCAGACCCTTACTAGCGGTCTCCTACGAGCAGTACTTC. V and J are TRBV6-1 and TRBJ2-7; 8 bases are a match to TRBD2. J lost 0 bases, V lost 6 bases, and 7 bases had no gene match. Looked up from germline, CDR1 is MNHNS and CDR2 is SASEGT. The CDR3 runs to 15 residues.

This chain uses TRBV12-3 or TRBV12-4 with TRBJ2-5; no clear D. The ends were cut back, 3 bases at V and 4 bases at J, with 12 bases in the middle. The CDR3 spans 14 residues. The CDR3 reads CASSFSLRRETQYF. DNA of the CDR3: TGTGCCAGCAGTTTTTCCCTGAGGCGAGAGACCCAGTACTTC.